The rows below give T cell receptor beta chains drawn from one sample of a study of CXCR3-negative and CXCR3-positive naive CD8 T cells. Using the 5' RACE reads, TCRdb records one entry per CDR3 protein without DNA. Its table lists about 43,000 distinct CDR3 sequences. Sequences were obtained from memory CD8+ T cells from blood. Receptors originate from a human donor in good health. Some clones in this sample may be carry-over from other donors' samples. Both conserved end residues are part of each CDR3. Expanded clones are given a class, and other clones once, few, many or no size at all.

J: TRBJ2-7
V: TRBV11-2
size: NA
CDR3: CASSLVGGSSYEQYF

J: TRBJ1-1
V: TRBV5-1
size: NA
CDR3: CASSLAGAFTEAFF

J: TRBJ2-7
V: TRBV7-9
size: NA
CDR3: CASSLERGRGENEQYF

J: TRBJ2-7
V: TRBV12-3/TRBV12-4
size: NA
CDR3: CASRVGRNYEQYF

J: TRBJ1-2
V: TRBV7-9
size: NA
CDR3: CASSSGTGINYGYTF

J: TRBJ2-5
V: TRBV11-2
size: NA
CDR3: CASSLGQGPQETQYF

J: TRBJ2-6
V: TRBV4-3
size: NA
CDR3: CASSQELDGANVLTF

J: TRBJ2-5
V: TRBV6-5
size: NA
CDR3: CASRSGETQYF

J: TRBJ2-5
V: TRBV3-1
size: NA
CDR3: CASSQGTSGGQETQYF

J: TRBJ2-3
V: TRBV7-9
size: NA
CDR3: CASSLLAGGSTDTQYF

J: TRBJ1-5
V: TRBV6-2/TRBV6-3
size: NA
CDR3: CASSLRGQPNQPQHF

J: TRBJ2-7
V: TRBV6-2/TRBV6-3
size: NA
CDR3: CASSDPGRIYEQYF

J: TRBJ2-1
V: TRBV5-5
size: NA
CDR3: CASSFSGDRQFF

J: TRBJ2-1
V: TRBV15
size: NA
CDR3: CATSPRTGGYNEQFF

J: TRBJ2-1
V: TRBV11-1
size: NA
CDR3: CASTKIVSSYNEQFF

J: TRBJ2-3
V: TRBV25-1
size: NA
CDR3: CASSESRFTDTQYF

J: TRBJ2-2
V: TRBV11-2
size: NA
CDR3: CASSLDRAGNTGELFF

J: TRBJ2-7
V: TRBV27
size: NA
CDR3: CASIGPLYEQYF

J: TRBJ1-1
V: TRBV28
size: NA
CDR3: CASSFGAAGTEAFF

J: TRBJ2-7
V: TRBV2
size: NA
CDR3: CAKGTEYEQYF

J: TRBJ2-1
V: TRBV7-9
size: NA
CDR3: CASSSQLTYIQSSYNEQFF

J: TRBJ2-3
V: TRBV4-2
size: medium-sized
CDR3: CASSQDQASGGDTQYF

J: TRBJ2-1
V: TRBV7-2
size: NA
CDR3: CASRTGVNNEQFF

J: TRBJ2-7
V: TRBV12-3/TRBV12-4
size: NA
CDR3: CASSSGTLEQYF

J: TRBJ2-1
V: TRBV7-2
size: NA
CDR3: CASSLLRGLGNEQFF

J: TRBJ1-4
V: TRBV4-2
size: NA
CDR3: CASSPLTGVAPEELFF

J: TRBJ2-2
V: TRBV20-1
size: NA
CDR3: CSARDQRSAAVEAGELFF

J: TRBJ2-5
V: TRBV23-1
size: NA
CDR3: CASSPREGTEETQYF

J: TRBJ1-6
V: TRBV21-1
size: NA
CDR3: CASGKSDAGLPNSPLHF

J: TRBJ1-2
V: TRBV15
size: NA
CDR3: CATSRDKTPRGYTF

J: TRBJ1-1
V: TRBV6-1
size: NA
CDR3: CASSKRDAAGTQNTEAFF

J: TRBJ2-1
V: TRBV11-2
size: NA
CDR3: CASSLGASGRYNEQFF

J: TRBJ1-2
V: TRBV7-9
size: NA
CDR3: CASSSDRGLAYGYTF

J: TRBJ2-7
V: TRBV5-1
size: NA
CDR3: CASSLRDSHINYYEQYF

J: TRBJ2-7
V: TRBV29-1
size: NA
CDR3: CSVGLQYEQYF

J: TRBJ2-7
V: TRBV4-3
size: medium-sized
CDR3: CASSQGIVRETYEQYF

J: TRBJ1-1
V: TRBV20-1
size: NA
CDR3: CSANSQGPDWGEAFF

J: TRBJ2-4
V: TRBV14
size: NA
CDR3: CASSQQTYGPQYF

J: TRBJ2-1
V: TRBV6-2/TRBV6-3
size: NA
CDR3: CASSYFPLAGVLYEQFF

J: TRBJ2-2
V: TRBV11-3
size: NA
CDR3: CASSLGGSPNTGELFF

J: TRBJ2-7
V: TRBV5-1
size: NA
CDR3: CASSLVEGVNEQYF

J: TRBJ2-7
V: TRBV28
size: NA
CDR3: CASSLSRTLYEQYF

J: TRBJ2-5
V: TRBV11-2
size: NA
CDR3: CASSLDLTRQETQYF

J: TRBJ1-5
V: TRBV5-1
size: NA
CDR3: CASSFWQPQHF

J: TRBJ1-1
V: TRBV10-3
size: NA
CDR3: CAISELDRGNTEAFF

J: TRBJ1-1
V: TRBV7-2
size: NA
CDR3: CASSLVRGFTEAFF

J: TRBJ1-4
V: TRBV7-6
size: NA
CDR3: CASSLGTGENEKLFF

J: TRBJ2-2
V: TRBV4-1
size: NA
CDR3: CASSHPGQKNTGELFF

J: TRBJ2-6
V: TRBV12-3/TRBV12-4
size: NA
CDR3: CASSFEATTISGANVLTF

J: TRBJ2-2
V: TRBV4-2
size: NA
CDR3: CASSQAGGALGELFF

J: TRBJ2-7
V: TRBV14
size: NA
CDR3: CASRGTGGYEQYF